This section outlines one T cell receptor (beta chain) sequence together with its context. This table comes from immunoSEQ multiplex PCR, and its TCRdb copy is limited to in-frame clones, with some not included. This sample has approximately 90,000 clones, with about 85% found just once. This sample was taken from a study of PD-L1 blockade in urothelial cancer. Study-level information: Starting in about 2014, patients were given atezolizumab (1,200 mg intravenously every 3 weeks). Blood was subjected to analysis at 3 weeks (second dose) and 6 weeks following treatment start. Each blood sample yielded a median of roughly 150,000 T cells.

The CDR3 is 15 residues long. The germline V gene encodes CDR1 SNHLY and CDR2 FYNNEI. Trimming stripped 6 bases from V and 4 bases from J, with 18 bases between. Time point indicated: pretreatment peripheral blood. For each patient, 1 to 8 samples were obtained, pretreatment and on-treatment. This receptor was taken from a man aged 55-75 years with urothelial cancer. This sequence joins TRBV2 and TRBJ1-2, with D tentatively TRBD1 (5 bases). Sequencing was performed on PBMCs, taken around atezolizumab (anti-PD-L1) treatment. The CDR3: CASSGTIISPYGYTF. In nucleotides, the CDR3 is TGTGCCAGCAGCGGGACTATCATTTCCCCCTATGGCTACACCTTC.